These T cell receptor beta chains were read from a single sample in a study of early stage breast cancer tumors. Assay: immunoSEQ multiplex PCR; the TCRdb copy retains only in-frame clones and omits some. Of around 71,000 clones detected, around four fifths appear once; the ten largest clones hold 3% to 4.5%. Sequencing was done on a sample of blood. The receptors were sampled from a person in their sixties with breast cancer. Each CDR3 is given with its conserved first and last residue. A D gene is named only where the DNA matches it firmly. Size is omitted from some rows. Given values are once, few, many or a class for expanded clones.

cdr3_aa: CSAAGGSEQYF
cdr3_nt: TGCAGTGCTGCCGGGGGGAGCGAGCAGTACTTC
v_call: TRBV20-1
j_call: TRBJ2-7
clone_size: -
d_call: TRBD2

cdr3_aa: CASSQGGDSSEQYF
cdr3_nt: TGTGCCAGCAGCCAAGGGGGGGACTCGAGCGAGCAGTACTTC
v_call: TRBV4-2
j_call: TRBJ2-7
clone_size: -
d_call: -

cdr3_aa: CASSSRRTSAQETQYF
cdr3_nt: TGTGCCAGCAGCTCCCGCCGGACTAGCGCCCAAGAGACCCAGTACTTC
v_call: TRBV7-6
j_call: TRBJ2-5
clone_size: -
d_call: TRBD2

cdr3_aa: CASSYNRGGELFF
cdr3_nt: TGTGCCAGCAGTTATAACCGGGGCGGGGAGCTGTTTTTT
v_call: TRBV7-3
j_call: TRBJ2-2
clone_size: -
d_call: -

cdr3_aa: CASSTSGTLETQYF
cdr3_nt: TGTGCCAGTAGTACCTCGGGGACATTGGAGACCCAGTACTTC
v_call: TRBV19
j_call: TRBJ2-5
clone_size: -
d_call: -

cdr3_aa: CASSQQQGARTDTQYF
cdr3_nt: TGTGCCAGCAGTCAACAACAGGGGGCTAGGACAGATACGCAGTATTTT
v_call: TRBV28
j_call: TRBJ2-3
clone_size: -
d_call: TRBD1

cdr3_aa: CASSDGGQSSYEQYF
cdr3_nt: TGTGCCAGCAGTGATGGAGGACAGAGCTCCTACGAGCAGTACTTC
v_call: TRBV2
j_call: TRBJ2-7
clone_size: -
d_call: -

cdr3_aa: CASSPGGPSTDTQYF
cdr3_nt: TGTGCCAGCAGCCCCGGGGGGCCTAGCACAGATACGCAGTATTTT
v_call: TRBV5-4
j_call: TRBJ2-3
clone_size: -
d_call: -

cdr3_aa: CASSWDGAGNTIYF
cdr3_nt: TGTGCCAGCAGCTGGGACGGCGCAGGAAACACCATATATTTT
v_call: TRBV5-4
j_call: TRBJ1-3
clone_size: -
d_call: -

cdr3_aa: CASEPGGARGETQYF
cdr3_nt: TGTGCCAGCGAGCCCGGGGGGGCCCGAGGAGAGACCCAGTACTTC
v_call: TRBV9
j_call: TRBJ2-5
clone_size: -
d_call: TRBD2

cdr3_aa: CASMDRGRLVNTGELFF
cdr3_nt: TGTGCCAGTATGGACAGGGGGCGATTAGTTAACACCGGGGAGCTGTTTTTT
v_call: TRBV19
j_call: TRBJ2-2
clone_size: -
d_call: TRBD1

cdr3_aa: CATSRSTETGVPQHF
cdr3_nt: TGTGCCACCAGCAGATCCACAGAGACCGGTGTGCCCCAGCATTTT
v_call: TRBV15
j_call: TRBJ1-5
clone_size: -
d_call: -

cdr3_aa: CASSPRVTGYEKLFF
cdr3_nt: TGTGCCAGTAGTCCCAGGGTCACCGGTTATGAAAAACTGTTTTTT
v_call: TRBV19
j_call: TRBJ1-4
clone_size: -
d_call: -

cdr3_aa: CAISEFGRGSGNEQFF
cdr3_nt: TGTGCCATCAGTGAGTTTGGACGGGGCTCCGGCAATGAGCAGTTCTTC
v_call: TRBV10-3
j_call: TRBJ2-1
clone_size: once
d_call: -

cdr3_aa: CASTIVAGTEKLFF
cdr3_nt: TGTGCCAGTACAATCGTAGCAGGGACTGAAAAACTGTTTTTT
v_call: TRBV19
j_call: TRBJ1-4
clone_size: -
d_call: -

cdr3_aa: CASSYWDRDYEQYF
cdr3_nt: TGTGCCAGCAGCTATTGGGACAGGGACTACGAGCAGTACTTC
v_call: TRBV13
j_call: TRBJ2-7
clone_size: -
d_call: TRBD1

cdr3_aa: CASSPTIGDYGYTF
cdr3_nt: TGTGCCAGCTCACCCACAATAGGGGATTATGGCTACACCTTC
v_call: TRBV18
j_call: TRBJ1-2
clone_size: -
d_call: -

cdr3_aa: CASSFSPGETQYF
cdr3_nt: TGCGCCAGCAGCTTCTCTCCTGGAGAGACCCAGTACTTC
v_call: TRBV5-1
j_call: TRBJ2-5
clone_size: -
d_call: -

cdr3_aa: CASSLDGGSTDTQYF
cdr3_nt: TGTGCCAGCAGCTTAGACGGAGGGAGCACAGATACGCAGTATTTT
v_call: TRBV7-3
j_call: TRBJ2-3
clone_size: -
d_call: -

cdr3_aa: CASSYREGGPTETQYF
cdr3_nt: TGTGCCAGCAGTTATCGTGAAGGGGGCCCAACGGAGACCCAGTACTTC
v_call: TRBV6-6
j_call: TRBJ2-5
clone_size: medium-sized
d_call: TRBD1

cdr3_aa: CSVLEGLPGSYEQYF
cdr3_nt: TGCAGCGTTCTCGAAGGACTACCCGGCTCCTACGAGCAGTACTTC
v_call: TRBV29-1
j_call: TRBJ2-7
clone_size: -
d_call: -

cdr3_aa: CASSRGTNYEQYF
cdr3_nt: TGTGCCAGCAGCCGCGGGACGAACTACGAGCAGTACTTC
v_call: TRBV14
j_call: TRBJ2-7
clone_size: -
d_call: -

cdr3_aa: CASSGARNSPLHF
cdr3_nt: TGTGCCAGCAGCGGGGCGCGAAATTCACCCCTCCACTTT
v_call: TRBV28
j_call: TRBJ1-6
clone_size: few
d_call: -

cdr3_aa: CAWSLTSGGEVQYF
cdr3_nt: TGTGCCTGGAGCTTGACTAGCGGGGGGGAGGTCCAGTACTTC
v_call: TRBV30
j_call: TRBJ2-5
clone_size: once
d_call: TRBD2

cdr3_aa: CASSPRGSGGGTDTQYF
cdr3_nt: TGTGCCAGCAGCCCCCGGGGTAGCGGGGGGGGCACAGATACGCAGTATTTT
v_call: TRBV11-2
j_call: TRBJ2-3
clone_size: -
d_call: TRBD2

cdr3_aa: CASSQAGQGAPGELFF
cdr3_nt: TGTGCCAGCAGCCAGGCAGGACAGGGGGCGCCCGGGGAGCTGTTTTTT
v_call: TRBV4-2
j_call: TRBJ2-2
clone_size: -
d_call: TRBD1

cdr3_aa: CASSQEDRFGSEQYF
cdr3_nt: TGTGCCAGCAGCCAGGAGGACAGGTTTGGCAGCGAGCAGTACTTC
v_call: TRBV14
j_call: TRBJ2-7
clone_size: few
d_call: TRBD1

cdr3_aa: CASTPAGGNTEAFF
cdr3_nt: TGTGCCAGCACCCCGGCGGGGGGGAACACTGAAGCTTTCTTT
v_call: TRBV28
j_call: TRBJ1-1
clone_size: -
d_call: -

cdr3_aa: CASTDRGSRNQPQHF
cdr3_nt: TGTGCCAGCACAGACAGGGGTAGTCGCAATCAGCCCCAGCATTTT
v_call: TRBV6-5
j_call: TRBJ1-5
clone_size: -
d_call: TRBD1

cdr3_aa: CASSSGTSRDEQFF
cdr3_nt: TGCGCCAGCAGCTCCGGAACTAGTCGTGATGAGCAGTTCTTC
v_call: TRBV5-1
j_call: TRBJ2-1
clone_size: -
d_call: -

cdr3_aa: CASSSDGRADTQYF
cdr3_nt: TGTGCCAGCAGTAGCGATGGGCGGGCGGATACGCAGTATTTT
v_call: TRBV6-6
j_call: TRBJ2-3
clone_size: -
d_call: -

cdr3_aa: CASRNLLGAGTGELFF
cdr3_nt: TGTGCCAGCAGAAATTTATTGGGGGCGGGCACCGGGGAGCTGTTTTTT
v_call: TRBV6-6
j_call: TRBJ2-2
clone_size: -
d_call: -